This is a list of T cell receptor beta chains from one sample in a study of identical twins. A single record per CDR3 protein comes from TCRdb applying MiXCR to the 5' RACE reads. The profile shows a few hundred thousand distinct CDR3 sequences, over 11% of them singletons. These data also formed part of another study, on yellow fever vaccine responses in identical twins.

The sequenced sample was CD4+ T cells sorted from blood. The source of these receptors is a woman younger than 30 in good health. Both conserved end residues are part of each CDR3. D genes are given only for firm matches. Clone size appears in some rows only: once, few, many, or a class for an expanded clone.

TGTGCCACCAGTGACCCCTCCGGACTAGCGGGGGACGGCACCGGGGAGCTGTTTTTT CATSDPSGLAGDGTGELFF TRBJ2-2 TRBV24-1 many TRBD2
TGTGCCAGCAGCGTAGGGGGACAGGGGGTAGGTGGCTACACCTTC CASSVGGQGVGGYTF TRBJ1-2 TRBV9 many TRBD1
TGTGCCAGCCACATCGTTGGGGCGTCCACAGATACGCAGTATTTT CASHIVGASTDTQYF TRBJ2-3 TRBV7-2 NA NA
TGTGCCAGCGTTGGGGAGAGGTCCTACGAGCAGTACTTC CASVGERSYEQYF TRBJ2-7 TRBV6-2/TRBV6-3 few NA
TGCAGTGCTCGTGGACTAACCAATATCCACGAGACCCAGTACTTC CSARGLTNIHETQYF TRBJ2-5 TRBV20-1 NA NA
TGCGCCAGCAGCGCGGACTCCCGGACGTACACTGAAGCTTTCTTT CASSADSRTYTEAFF TRBJ1-1 TRBV5-1 many NA
TGTGCCAGCAGCCAAGAGAGCGGGGTGTACAATGAGCAGTTCTTC CASSQESGVYNEQFF TRBJ2-1 TRBV4-2 NA TRBD2
TGTGCCAGCAGCCCTTTGAGCGGCCAAGAGACCCAGTACTTC CASSPLSGQETQYF TRBJ2-5 TRBV7-8 NA NA
TGTGCCAGCAGCTTCCGGGCAGGAGGGCACAATGAGCAGTTCTTC CASSFRAGGHNEQFF TRBJ2-1 TRBV5-8 NA NA
TGTGCCAGCACCGTAGCGGGGGTCTCTGAGACCCAGTACTTC CASTVAGVSETQYF TRBJ2-5 TRBV6-1 NA TRBD2
TGCAGTGCAAAAGCAGGGGGCGTACGTGGCTACACCTTC CSAKAGGVRGYTF TRBJ1-2 TRBV20-1 many TRBD1
TGTGCCAGCAGCGTCCAAAGTAGCGGGGTGGCCGGGGAGCTGTTTTTT CASSVQSSGVAGELFF TRBJ2-2 TRBV9 NA TRBD2
TGTGCCGGCAGCCCAGGGCAGGGACTCCTAGAGACCCAGTACTTC CAGSPGQGLLETQYF TRBJ2-5 TRBV7-9 NA NA
TGCAGCGCCCTTAGCGGTGGCTACACCTTC CSALSGGYTF TRBJ1-2 TRBV29-1 few NA
TGTGCCAGCAGCTCCCGCTGGACAGGGGGCAGCCCCTACGAGCAGTACTTC CASSSRWTGGSPYEQYF TRBJ2-7 TRBV11-2 NA TRBD1
TGTGCCAGTAGTCGGTCTAGCGGGGGCCTAACTCCCTACGAGCAGTACTTC CASSRSSGGLTPYEQYF TRBJ2-7 TRBV19 NA TRBD2
TGCAGCGTTGAAGGTACAGGGGTCCCCCGCACAGATACGCAGTATTTT CSVEGTGVPRTDTQYF TRBJ2-3 TRBV29-1 few TRBD1